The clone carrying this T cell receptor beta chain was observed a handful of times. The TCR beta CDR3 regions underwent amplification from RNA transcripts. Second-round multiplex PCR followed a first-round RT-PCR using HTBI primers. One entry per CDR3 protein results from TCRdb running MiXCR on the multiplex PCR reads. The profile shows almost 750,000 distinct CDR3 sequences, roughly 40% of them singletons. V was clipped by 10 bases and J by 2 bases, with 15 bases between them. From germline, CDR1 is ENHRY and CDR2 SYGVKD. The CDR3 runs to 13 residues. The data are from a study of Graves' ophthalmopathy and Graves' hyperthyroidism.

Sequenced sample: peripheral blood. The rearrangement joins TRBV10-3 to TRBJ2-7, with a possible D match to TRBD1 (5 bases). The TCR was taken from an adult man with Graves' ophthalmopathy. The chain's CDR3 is CATLLGPTYEQYF. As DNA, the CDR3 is TGTGCCACCTTGCTGGGGCCTACCTACGAGCAGTACTTC.